Listed below are T cell receptor beta chains from one sample, sequenced in a study of T cell responses to AZD1222 COVID-19 vaccine. Profiling relied on immunoSEQ multiplex PCR, and the TCRdb table lists in-frame clones only, not all of them. The sample shows about 120,000 clones, roughly 87% of them seen only once. Material: peripheral blood, obtained on day 0 of AZD1222 vaccination. These receptors were collected from an adult in good health. Each CDR3 is given with its conserved first and last residue. The order of the fields is V gene, D gene, clone size, J gene, CDR3 DNA, CDR3 protein. D genes are given only for firm matches. The size of a clone is reported for some rows only, either as once, few or many, or as a class for expanded clones.

TRBV7-9,TRBD1,-,TRBJ1-2,TGTGCCAGCAGCTTAGCGTTGGGACAGGGGTCTGGCTACACCTTC,CASSLALGQGSGYTF
TRBV6-2/TRBV6-3,-,-,TRBJ1-1,TGTGCCAGCAGTTACGTTACTGAAGCTTTCTTT,CASSYVTEAFF
TRBV20-1,-,-,TRBJ2-5,TGCAGTGCTAGTTCGGGGAAAGAGACCCAGTACTTC,CSASSGKETQYF
TRBV19,-,-,TRBJ2-7,TGTGCCAGTAGTATGGGGCCCACCTACGAGCAGTACTTC,CASSMGPTYEQYF
TRBV28,-,-,TRBJ2-3,TGTGCCAGCATCGGGACACCCACAGATACGCAGTATTTT,CASIGTPTDTQYF
TRBV29-1,-,-,TRBJ1-6,TGCAGCGCCGCAAATTCACCCCTCCACTTT,CSAANSPLHF
TRBV29-1,-,-,TRBJ1-1,TGCAGCGTTGTGCCCGGGGGCTCTGAAGCTTTCTTT,CSVVPGGSEAFF
TRBV12-3/TRBV12-4,-,-,TRBJ1-3,TGTGCCTCAGTAGCACAAGGAAACACCATATATTTT,CASVAQGNTIYF
TRBV7-9,TRBD1,-,TRBJ2-2,TGTGCCAGCAGCGGGACAGTGAACACCGGGGAGCTGTTTTTT,CASSGTVNTGELFF
TRBV11-3,TRBD1,-,TRBJ1-6,TGTGCCAGCAGCCTAGTGGGGACAGGGGATTCACCCCTCCACTTT,CASSLVGTGDSPLHF
TRBV18,TRBD1,-,TRBJ2-3,TGTGCCAGCTCACCACCTGTCAGGGGGCAAACAGATACGCAGTATTTT,CASSPPVRGQTDTQYF
TRBV19,-,-,TRBJ2-7,TGTGCCAGTAGTAACAATCTCCGCGAGCAGTACTTC,CASSNNLREQYF
TRBV3-1/TRBV3-2,TRBD1,-,TRBJ1-2,TGTGCCAGCAGCCAAAGGAAGGGGGCTGGCTATGGCTACACCTTC,CASSQRKGAGYGYTF
TRBV5-4,-,-,TRBJ2-3,TGTGCCAGCAGCTTGGGGCAGGGGATGGGAGATACGCAGTATTTT,CASSLGQGMGDTQYF
TRBV24-1,TRBD1,-,TRBJ1-4,TGTGCCACCAGTGATTTTAGCGGGACAGGGATAGAAAAACTGTTTTTT,CATSDFSGTGIEKLFF
TRBV7-9,-,-,TRBJ2-1,TGTGCCAGCATCCTATCCCGGGGGGCGCCGAGGAATGAGCAGTTCTTC,CASILSRGAPRNEQFF
TRBV7-2,TRBD2,-,TRBJ2-1,TGTGCCAGCAGCTTAGGGCTAGCGGGAGATGAGCAGTTCTTC,CASSLGLAGDEQFF
TRBV6-4,-,-,TRBJ2-6,TGTGCCAGCCTATTCACAGAGGTCGCCAAAGGGGTCTGGGCCAACGTCCTGACTTTC,CASLFTEVAKGVWANVLTF
TRBV10-1,-,once,TRBJ2-1,TGCGCCAGCAGTGAGTTCGACCCTCTTACGGCACTTCCCTCCTACAATGAGCAGTTCTTC,CASSEFDPLTALPSYNEQFF
TRBV6-5,-,-,TRBJ1-1,TGTGCCAGCCGACGGGGCAGGGCGAACACTGAAGCTTTCTTT,CASRRGRANTEAFF
TRBV12-3/TRBV12-4,-,-,TRBJ1-6,TGTGCCAGCAGTTTAGACGGAAATTCACCCCTCCACTTT,CASSLDGNSPLHF
TRBV12-5,-,few,TRBJ1-2,TGTGCTAGTGGTTACGACGGTCCCTCGGGCACCTTC,CASGYDGPSGTF
TRBV28,-,-,TRBJ1-1,TGTGCCAGCAGTTCCCAGGCAGCAGGGAATGGTGAGCCTTTCTTT,CASSSQAAGNGEPFF
TRBV30,-,-,TRBJ1-6,TGTGCCTGGAGCCTCATGGGTAATTCACCCCTCCACTTT,CAWSLMGNSPLHF
TRBV7-3,TRBD1,-,TRBJ1-2,TGTGCCAGCAGCCCGTCCGGGACAGACTATGGCTACACCTTC,CASSPSGTDYGYTF
TRBV23-1,-,-,TRBJ1-1,TGCGCCAGCAGTCACGGGGGAGGGGCTTTCTTT,CASSHGGGAFF
TRBV3-1/TRBV3-2,TRBD2,-,TRBJ2-7,TGTGCCAGCAGCCTTCGAGCGGGATCGTCCGAGCAGTACTTC,CASSLRAGSSEQYF
TRBV5-1,-,-,TRBJ2-3,TGCGCCAGCAGCAAAGGGACTCGTCCCGAGGATACGCAGTATTTT,CASSKGTRPEDTQYF
TRBV9,-,-,TRBJ1-2,TGTGCCAGCAGCCCAGCCAGGGGAGGCTATGGCTACACCTTC,CASSPARGGYGYTF
TRBV19,-,-,TRBJ2-1,TGTGCCAGTAGTAATGTGGCGGGGCTCTACAATGAGCAGTTCTTC,CASSNVAGLYNEQFF
TRBV6-5,TRBD1,-,TRBJ1-6,TGTGCCAGCAGTTACTGGGACAGGGGTGATTCACCCCTCCACTTT,CASSYWDRGDSPLHF
TRBV19,-,-,TRBJ1-1,TGTGCCAGTAGTTCCCTACAGGGGAACACTGAAGCTTTCTTT,CASSSLQGNTEAFF
TRBV13,-,-,TRBJ2-2,TGTGCCAGGGGCCATATCACCGGGGAGCTGTTTTTT,CARGHITGELFF
TRBV9,-,-,TRBJ1-4,TGTGCCAGCAGCGTCATTGAAAAACTGTTTTTT,CASSVIEKLFF
TRBV19,-,-,TRBJ1-2,TGTGCCAGTCAATGGGGCGGGACGGGGACCTCCTATGGCTACACCTTC,CASQWGGTGTSYGYTF
TRBV2,-,few,TRBJ1-1,TGTGCCAGCAGGGCGACGAAGAACACTGAAGCTTTCTTT,CASRATKNTEAFF
TRBV21-1,-,-,TRBJ2-7,TGTGCCAGCAGCCCAGAGAAGGGGACAGGGTCCTACGAGCAGTACTTC,CASSPEKGTGSYEQYF
TRBV24-1,-,-,TRBJ2-7,TGTGCCACCAGTGAACCCCGCAGGGGCCACGAGCAGTACTTC,CATSEPRRGHEQYF
TRBV19,TRBD1,-,TRBJ2-7,TGTGCCAGTAGTATGAGACAGGGAACATCCTACGAGCAGTACTTC,CASSMRQGTSYEQYF
TRBV25-1,-,-,TRBJ2-1,TGTGCCAGTACGCCGGGGGGCGGTGAGCAGTTCTTC,CASTPGGGEQFF
TRBV7-3,-,-,TRBJ2-7,TGTGCCAGCAGCTTAAGGAGGGGGGCGCCGTGGGAGCAGTACTTC,CASSLRRGAPWEQYF
TRBV7-2,-,-,TRBJ2-1,TGTGCCAGCAGCCCCGGAGGAAGCTCCTACAATGAGCAGTTCTTC,CASSPGGSSYNEQFF
TRBV5-1,TRBD1,-,TRBJ2-7,TGCGCCAGCAGCCCGGGGGACAGGTCCTACGAGCAGTACTTC,CASSPGDRSYEQYF
TRBV30,-,few,TRBJ1-3,TGTGCCTGGATCAGGCCAGGGACTGGAAACACCATATATTTT,CAWIRPGTGNTIYF
TRBV19,TRBD1,-,TRBJ1-1,TGTGCCAGTAGTATCCGGGACAGGGGCACTGAAGCTTTCTTT,CASSIRDRGTEAFF
TRBV23-1,TRBD1,-,TRBJ1-1,TGCGCCAGCAGTCACCTACAGGGGGCGTGGGGAAACACTGAAGCTTTCTTT,CASSHLQGAWGNTEAFF
TRBV6-1,-,-,TRBJ1-2,TGTGCCAGCAGTGAATTGGGAGGGGACTATGGCTACACCTTC,CASSELGGDYGYTF
TRBV9,TRBD1,-,TRBJ1-4,TGTGCCAGCAGCCCTACACCGGGACAGGGAACGGAAAAACTGTTTTTT,CASSPTPGQGTEKLFF
TRBV11-1,TRBD2,once,TRBJ2-1,TGTGCCAGCAGCTTAGTTTCTGCGGGAGGGATCTATGAGCAGTTCTTC,CASSLVSAGGIYEQFF
TRBV20-1,-,once,TRBJ1-2,TGCAGTGCTAACCAGGGCTATGGCTACACCTTC,CSANQGYGYTF
TRBV7-3,TRBD1,-,TRBJ1-1,TGTGCCAGCAGCCTACAGGGGGGGAACACTGAAGCTTTCTTT,CASSLQGGNTEAFF
TRBV7-3,TRBD2,-,TRBJ2-2,TGTGCCAGCAGCCACCCCTCGACTAGCGGGATCTCAACCGGGGAGCTGTTTTTT,CASSHPSTSGISTGELFF
TRBV7-9,-,-,TRBJ1-5,TGTGCCAGCACCTCGGGGGACGGCGATAGCAATCAGCCCCAGCATTTT,CASTSGDGDSNQPQHF
TRBV20-1,TRBD2,few,TRBJ2-5,TGCAGTGCTAGTAGAGTAGAGCGGGGGGTGGAGACCCAGTACTTC,CSASRVERGVETQYF